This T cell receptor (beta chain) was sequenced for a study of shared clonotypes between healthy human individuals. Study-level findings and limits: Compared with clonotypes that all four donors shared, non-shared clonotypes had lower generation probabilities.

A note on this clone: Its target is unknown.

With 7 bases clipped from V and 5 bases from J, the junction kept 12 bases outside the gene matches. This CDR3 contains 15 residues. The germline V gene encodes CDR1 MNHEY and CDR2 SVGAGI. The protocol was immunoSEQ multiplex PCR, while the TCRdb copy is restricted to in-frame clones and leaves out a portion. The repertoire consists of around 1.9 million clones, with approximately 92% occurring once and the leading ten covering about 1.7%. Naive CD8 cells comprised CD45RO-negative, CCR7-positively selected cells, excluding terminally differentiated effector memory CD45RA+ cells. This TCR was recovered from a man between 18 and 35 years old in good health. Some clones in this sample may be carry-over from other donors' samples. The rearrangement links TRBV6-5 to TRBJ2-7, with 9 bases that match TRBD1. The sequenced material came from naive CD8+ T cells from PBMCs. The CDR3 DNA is TGTGCCAGCACCCGCCGCGGACAGGGGCCGAACGAGCAGTACTTC. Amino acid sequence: CASTRRGQGPNEQYF.